These 18 T cell receptor beta chains were sequenced from one sample in a study of T cell responses to AZD1222 COVID-19 vaccine. Sequenced by immunoSEQ multiplex PCR; TCRdb stores in-frame clones only, minus some. The sample yields tens of thousands of clones, approximately 90% seen once. Sequencing was performed on peripheral blood, taken on day 0 of AZD1222 vaccination. The receptors originated from an adult in good health.

This clone was seen a handful of times. The V and J genes are TRBV28 and TRBJ1-1; 8 bases match TRBD1. The CDR3 is 13 amino acids. Germline assignment: CDR1 MDHEN and CDR2 SYDVKM. Trimming cost V 3 bases and J 8 bases; bases outside gene matches: 5. The chain's CDR3 is CASSFWTGNEAFF. The DNA of the CDR3 is TGTGCCAGCAGTTTTTGGACAGGGAACGAAGCTTTCTTT. Complete variable domain (other parts from reference TRBV28 and TRBJ1-1): DVKVTQSSRYLVKRTGEKVFLECVQDMDHENMFWYRQDPGLGLRLIYFSYDVKMKEKGDIPEGYSVSREKKERFSLILESASTNQTSMYLCASSFWTGNEAFFGQGTRLTVV.

V and J are TRBV4-3 and TRBJ1-4, with 7 nucleotides matching TRBD1. Germline loops: CDR1 LGHNA, CDR2 YSLEER. CDR3 length: 16 residues. V trimming: 0 bases; J trimming: 7 bases; junction bases outside the gene matches: 8. CDR3 in DNA: TGCGCCAGCAGCCAAGATAGGGGACCAGGGGGTGAAAAACTGTTTTTT. This translates into CASSQDRGPGGEKLFF.

The rearrangement links TRBV5-6 to TRBJ2-2; D perhaps matches TRBD1 (5 bases). The V gene's germline CDR1 is SGHDT and CDR2 YYEEEE. The CDR3 loop spans 13 amino acids. V was clipped by 4 bases and J by 7 bases, with 11 bases between them. CDR3 nucleotides: TGTGCCAGCAGCCCCCGACAGCGCGGGGAGCTGTTTTTT. This encodes CASSPRQRGELFF.

This rearrangement joins TRBV18 to TRBJ2-5; 7 bases are a match to TRBD2. Germline V CDR1 and CDR2: KGHSH, LQKENI. V lost 4 bases to trimming and J lost 5 bases; unmatched junction nucleotides: 4. The CDR3 runs 13 residues. CDR3 loop: CASSLGGLETQYF. CDR3 DNA sequence: TGTGCCAGCTCACTGGGAGGGCTTGAGACCCAGTACTTC.

The chain couples TRBV3-1 (or the pseudogene TRBV3-2) to TRBJ1-1; the match to TRBD1 covers 7 bases. V lost 4 bases, J lost 3 bases, and 5 bases stayed unmatched. CDR1 is LGHDT, CDR2 YNNKEL, per germline (reference sequence). CDR3 length equals 14 residues. In DNA form, the CDR3 reads TGTGCCAGCAGCCCTCGGGACAGATACACTGAAGCTTTCTTT. Translation: CASSPRDRYTEAFF.

J is TRBJ2-1 and V is TRBV19; the D gene could be TRBD1 or TRBD2 (5 bases each). Trimming left V 6 bases short and J 4 bases short, with 16 bases between. Germline lookup yields CDR1 LNHDA and CDR2 SQIVND (reference sequence). The length of the CDR3 is 15 residues. The CDR3 reads CASRRQGDSYNEQFF. The DNA for the CDR3 is TGTGCCAGTAGGCGGCAGGGAGATTCGTACAATGAGCAGTTCTTC.

The genes are TRBV20-1 and TRBJ1-1; 8 bases fit TRBD1. The CDR3 is made up of 13 amino acids. J was trimmed by 7 bases and V by 3 bases; bases with no gene match: 7. Germline CDR1 is DFQATT and CDR2 is SNEGSKA (reference sequence). As DNA, the CDR3 is TGCAGTGCTAGTCCTCCAGGGGGCGATGAAGCTTTCTTT. Its translation is CSASPPGGDEAFF.

This chain links TRBV18 with TRBJ2-5; 7 nucleotides match TRBD2. This CDR3 spans 14 amino acids. Germline CDR1 and CDR2: KGHSH and LQKENI. J lost 1 base, V lost 6 bases, and 5 bases had no gene match. The DNA of the CDR3 is TGTGCCAGCTCCCCAGCGGGAACCCAAGAGACCCAGTACTTC. This translates into CASSPAGTQETQYF.

About this clone: Different DNA sequences within this sample yield the same CDR3. The V and J genes are TRBV6-5 and TRBJ2-7; D call uncertain. Germline assignment: CDR1 MNHEY and CDR2 SVGAGI. The CDR3 is made up of 12 amino acids. V was trimmed by 5 bases and J by 4 bases, leaving 9 bases between them. The CDR3 DNA reads as TGTGCCAGCAGTCCCCAAGGGTACGAGCAGTACTTC. It codes for CASSPQGYEQYF.

This chain connects TRBV6-5 to TRBJ1-2; the match to TRBD1 covers 10 bases. This CDR3 has 15 residues. V trimming: 2 bases; J trimming: 8 bases; junction bases outside the gene matches: 8. Germline V gene data show CDR1 as MNHEY and CDR2 as SVGAGI. DNA for the CDR3: TGTGCCAGCAGTTACGCCCCGGGACAGGGGAGCGGCTACACCTTC. It codes for CASSYAPGQGSGYTF.

The chain uses TRBV7-2 and TRBJ2-7; 9 bases fit TRBD2. Germline CDR1 SGHTA, CDR2 FQGNSA. J lost 2 bases, V lost 0 bases, and 2 bases had no gene match. The CDR3 is 15 residues long. The CDR3 bases are TGTGCCAGCAGCTTAGCCCTAGCGGGAACCTACGAGCAGTACTTC. The encoded protein is CASSLALAGTYEQYF.

Regarding this clone: The sample contains more than one DNA sequence encoding this CDR3. V is TRBV9 and J is TRBJ2-3; D not resolved. The CDR3 length is 13 residues. Looked up from germline, CDR1 is SGDLS and CDR2 is YYNGEE. V was cut by 4 bases and J by 3 bases, with 9 bases left in between. CDR3 nucleotides: TGTGCCAGCAGCACCCTAGAGACAGATACGCAGTATTTT. Residues: CASSTLETDTQYF.

The chain couples TRBV6-6 to TRBJ2-1; D not certain. The germline V gene has CDR1 MNHNY and CDR2 SVGAGI (reference sequence). V was clipped by 5 bases and J by 7 bases, with 6 bases between them. The CDR3 is 11 residues long. The CDR3 DNA reads as TGTGCCAGCAGTCCATGGAATGAGCAGTTCTTC. It yields the protein CASSPWNEQFF.

The chain joins TRBV5-6 to TRBJ2-7; D not certain. CDR1 and CDR2 from the germline V gene are SGHDT and YYEEEE. The V and J ends lost 1 base and 3 bases respectively, with 5 bases between them. The CDR3 covers 12 residues. Here the CDR3 DNA reads TGTGCCAGCAGCTTGTGGGGCTACGAGCAGTACTTC. Protein product: CASSLWGYEQYF.

This clone was detected once. The chain links TRBV19 to TRBJ1-2; the D gene is possibly TRBD1 (6 bases). Germline V gene sequence: CDR1 LNHDA, CDR2 SQIVND (reference sequence). V lost 0 bases, J lost 4 bases, and 9 bases lay in between. The CDR3 loop spans 14 amino acids. The CDR3 here is CASSIDLDSYGYTF. CDR3 sequence (DNA): TGTGCCAGTAGTATAGATTTGGACAGCTATGGCTACACCTTC.

The chain couples TRBV6-5 to TRBJ1-5, with D unclear. The V and J ends lost 7 bases and 3 bases respectively, with 13 bases between them. The CDR3 consists of 14 residues. The germline V gene encodes CDR1 MNHEY and CDR2 SVGAGI. The CDR3 DNA sequence: TGTGCCAGCACCGGAACCGGGCCCAATCAGCCCCAGCATTTT. This sequence encodes CASTGTGPNQPQHF.

The chain has TRBV10-3 and TRBJ1-1; the D gene is possibly TRBD1 (5 bases). The V and J ends lost 7 bases and 4 bases respectively, with 13 bases between them. The germline V gene encodes CDR1 ENHRY and CDR2 SYGVKD. The CDR3 covers 13 residues. CDR3 in amino acids: CAIIGAGGTEAFF. The CDR3 DNA is TGTGCCATCATTGGGGCGGGGGGCACTGAAGCTTTCTTT.

The J gene is TRBJ2-7, the V gene TRBV11-1; 8 nucleotides agree with TRBD1. In germline, CDR1 is SGHAT, CDR2 FQDESV (reference sequence). The CDR3 is made up of 14 amino acids. V dropped 5 bases and J dropped 2; count of bases not matched to a gene: 5. The CDR3 loop reads CASSRQGTTYEQYF. CDR3 bases: TGTGCCAGCAGCCGACAGGGGACAACCTACGAGCAGTACTTC. The variable domain in full, with the rest retrieved from reference TRBV11-1 and TRBJ2-7, is EAEVAQSPRYKITEKSQAVAFWCDPISGHATLYWYRQILGQGPELLVQFQDESVVDDSQLPKDRFSAERLKGVDSTLKIQPAELGDSAMYLCASSRQGTTYEQYFGPGTRLTVT.